This entry lists 24 T cell receptor beta chains sequenced from one sample in a study of response to subunit inactivated influenza vaccine. One entry per CDR3 protein, called by TCRdb with MiXCR from the RT-PCR reads. The sample yields hundreds of thousands of distinct CDR3 sequences, more than 11% seen once. The source material was PBMCs from blood, sampled 14 days before vaccination. The receptors stem from a man aged 50-59 years who received an inactivated influenza vaccine.

The sample holds a few counts of this clonotype. The DNA for the CDR3 is TGTGCCAGCAGCCAAGATAGAGGGGCCTATAATTCACCCCTCCACTTT. It codes for CASSQDRGAYNSPLHF. The chain links TRBV4-2 to TRBJ1-6; D possibly corresponds to TRBD1 (5 bases). Looked up from germline, CDR1 is LGHNA and CDR2 is YNFKEQ. CDR3 length equals 16 residues. The V gene lost 0 bases and the J gene lost 2 bases, with 8 bases spanning the gap.

The rearrangement joins TRBV6-4 to TRBJ2-1, with TRBD2 identical over 13 bases. The CDR3 consists of 15 residues. The ends lost 5 bases at V and 9 bases at J; junction bases unmatched: 7. The germline CDR1 and CDR2 sequences are MRHNA and SNTAGT. DNA for the CDR3: TGTGCCAGCAGTCCCGGGACTAGCGGGATGGGTGAGCAGTTCTTC. Amino acids: CASSPGTSGMGEQFF.

This sequence joins TRBV12-3 or TRBV12-4 and TRBJ1-3; D not resolved. This CDR3 comprises 15 residues. Trimming shortened V by 4 bases and J by 3 bases, and 13 bases separated the two germline ends. CDR3 in DNA: TGTGCCAGCAGTTCACCGGGAGGTGGTGGAAACACCATATATTTT. As protein: CASSSPGGGGNTIYF.

The chain links TRBV4-1 to TRBJ2-6; a possible D gene is TRBD1 (6 bases). Looked up from germline, CDR1 is MGHRA and CDR2 is YSYEKL. CDR3 length: 15 amino acids. V lost 6 bases to trimming and J lost 0 bases, with 9 bases between them. In DNA, the CDR3 is TGCGCCAGCAGTGACAGGACCTCTGGGGCCAACGTCCTGACTTTC. This codes for CASSDRTSGANVLTF.

This clonotype was seen only once. The rearrangement joins TRBV19 to TRBJ2-7; the D gene is possibly TRBD2 (6 bases). Germline CDR1 and CDR2: LNHDA and SQIVND (reference sequence). Trimming removed 3 bases at V and 3 bases at J, with 12 bases between. This CDR3 has 14 amino acids. As DNA, the CDR3 is TGTGCCAGTAGTATGGGGACTGCCCTCTACGAGCAGTACTTC. This gives the protein CASSMGTALYEQYF.

The chain joins TRBV7-9 to TRBJ2-1; 8 bases align to TRBD2. This CDR3 has 17 residues. The V and J ends lost 5 bases and 4 bases, in that order; junction bases with no gene match: 13. The V gene's germline CDR1 is SEHNR and CDR2 FQNEAQ (reference sequence). For the CDR3, the DNA is TGTGCCAGCAGCACCGGACTAGCCCGCGGGGATTACAATGAGCAGTTCTTC. Its protein is CASSTGLARGDYNEQFF.

This clonotype was detected ten times or more. The chain couples TRBV5-1 to TRBJ2-1; TRBD2 might be the D (6 bases). The germline V gene has CDR1 SGHRS and CDR2 YFSETQ. V was clipped by 4 bases and J by 3 bases, with 17 bases between them. This CDR3 is built from 16 residues. The CDR3 spells CASSPGAELIYNEQFF. CDR3 bases: TGCGCCAGCAGCCCGGGAGCAGAACTTATCTACAATGAGCAGTTCTTC.

This clonotype was counted at least ten times. V gene TRBV10-3 combines with J gene TRBJ2-7; the D gene is possibly TRBD2 (5 bases). The CDR3 covers 15 residues. Per germline, CDR1 ENHRY and CDR2 SYGVKD. V lost 0 bases, J lost 4 bases, and 13 bases lay in between. This CDR3 reads CAISESNLGVYEQYF. Written as DNA, the CDR3 is TGTGCCATCAGTGAGTCGAATTTGGGAGTGTACGAGCAGTACTTC.

This clonotype was observed a few times. The chain couples TRBV12-3 or TRBV12-4 to TRBJ2-7, with 7 bases fitting TRBD1. The CDR3 sequence is 16 residues long. The V and J ends lost 7 bases and 5 bases, in that order; junction bases with no gene match: 17. The CDR3 reads CASTISPVTGVHEQYF. The CDR3 DNA reads as TGTGCCAGCACCATCTCGCCCGTTACAGGGGTCCACGAGCAGTACTTC.

There are many counts of this clonotype. The rearrangement uses TRBV29-1 and TRBJ2-7; weak D call: TRBD1 (6 bases). Deletions cut 5 bases from V and 3 bases from J, with 14 bases between. CDR1 and CDR2 from the germline V gene are SQVTM and ANQGSEA. The CDR3 is 13 amino acids. In nucleotides, the CDR3 is TGCAGCGTTAAAGGGGGAAACTACTACGAGCAGTACTTC. Its protein is CSVKGGNYYEQYF.

The rearrangement uses TRBV19 and TRBJ2-7; TRBD2 matches 14 bases. The germline gives CDR1 LNHDA, CDR2 SQIVND (reference sequence). The V gene end was trimmed by 3 bases and the J gene end by 3 bases; junction bases not matched to a gene: 16. This CDR3 is 20 amino acids long. This CDR3 is CASSILARTSGRRPGYEQYF. The CDR3, as DNA: TGTGCCAGTAGTATTCTAGCCCGGACTAGCGGGAGGAGACCGGGCTACGAGCAGTACTTC. The full variable domain, rest sourced from reference TRBV19 and TRBJ2-7, is DGGITQSPKYLFRKEGQNVTLSCEQNLNHDAMYWYRQDPGQGLRLIYYSQIVNDFQKGDIAEGYSVSREKKESFPLTVTSAQKNPTAFYLCASSILARTSGRRPGYEQYFGPGTRLTVT.

The chain couples TRBV7-8 to TRBJ2-5; 11 bases agree with TRBD2. From germline, CDR1 is SGHVS and CDR2 FQNEAQ. The CDR3 totals 17 residues. The V segment lost 5 bases and the J segment 5 bases; nucleotides outside the gene matches: 13. The CDR3 region has the DNA TGTGCCAGCAGCCCATTCTCGACTAGCGGGATTGGGGAGACCCAGTACTTC. Encoded protein: CASSPFSTSGIGETQYF. Combining the CDR3 with reference TRBV7-8 and TRBJ2-5 gives the whole variable domain GAGVSQSPRYKVAKRGQDVALRCDPISGHVSLFWYQQALGQGPEFLTYFQNEAQLDKSGLPSDRFFAERPEGSVSTLKIQRTQQEDSAVYLCASSPFSTSGIGETQYFGPGTRLLVL.

The chain carries TRBV20-1 and TRBJ2-1; TRBD2 aligns across 10 bases. This CDR3 has 14 residues. Germline V gene data show CDR1 as DFQATT and CDR2 as SNEGSKA (reference sequence). The J segment lost 6 bases and the V segment lost 3 bases, leaving 5 bases of the junction unmatched. CDR3 nucleotides: TGCAGTGCTAGGAGGACTAGCGGTTTCAATGAGCAGTTCTTC. Protein product: CSARRTSGFNEQFF.

In its sample, this clonotype was seen a few times. The chain employs TRBV11-2 and TRBJ2-7, with 9 bases that match TRBD2. The CDR3 has 15 amino acids. V was clipped by 6 bases and J by 2 bases; unmatched bases: 8. The germline V gene encodes CDR1 SGHAT and CDR2 FQNNGV. The CDR3 region is CASRQSGRQAYEQYF. CDR3 nucleotide sequence: TGTGCCAGCAGACAGAGCGGGAGGCAAGCCTACGAGCAGTACTTC.

This clonotype was found a few times. The rearrangement joins TRBV12-3 or TRBV12-4 to TRBJ2-1; 7 bases map to TRBD1. The CDR3 is 15 residues long. The V segment lost 4 bases and the J segment 3 bases; nucleotides outside the gene matches: 6. CDR3: CASSYSTGIYNEQFF. CDR3 nucleotides: TGTGCCAGCAGTTATTCGACAGGGATCTACAATGAGCAGTTCTTC.

The J gene is TRBJ2-1, the V gene TRBV6-2 or TRBV6-3; tentatively, D is TRBD1 (6 bases). Germline V gene lookup returns CDR1 MNHEY and CDR2 SVGEGT. Trimming took 6 bases from V and 5 from J, leaving 14 bases between them. CDR3 length equals 14 residues. CDR3 loop: CASRVSGTNNEQFF. The CDR3, as DNA: TGTGCCAGCAGAGTTTCCGGGACAAACAATGAGCAGTTCTTC.

This clonotype was recorded at least ten times. The chain has TRBV5-5 and TRBJ2-2; TRBD1 matches 8 bases. From germline, CDR1 is SGHKS and CDR2 YYEKEE (reference sequence). Trimming removed 4 bases from V and 7 bases from J; junction bases left unmatched: 6. This CDR3 spans 14 amino acids. As DNA, the CDR3 is TGTGCCAGCAGCACGACAGGGGACGTCGGGGAGCTGTTTTTT. Its protein product is CASSTTGDVGELFF.

This clonotype was found many times. This chain uses TRBV5-1 with TRBJ2-3, with D possibly being TRBD1 (5 bases). There are 15 residues in the CDR3. Germline values: CDR1 SGHRS, CDR2 YFSETQ. Trimming cost V 3 bases and J 1 base, with 12 bases left between them. The CDR3 protein is CASSWAIGGTDTQYF. The CDR3 DNA reads as TGCGCCAGCAGCTGGGCGATAGGGGGCACAGATACGCAGTATTTT. Together with reference TRBV5-1 and TRBJ2-3, the CDR3 gives the full variable domain: KAGVTQTPRYLIKTRGQQVTLSCSPISGHRSVSWYQQTPGQGLQFLFEYFSETQRNKGNFPGRFSGRQFSNSRSEMNVSTLELGDSALYLCASSWAIGGTDTQYFGPGTRLTVL.

Many counts were recorded for this clonotype. The J gene is TRBJ2-1, the V gene TRBV20-1; tentatively, D is TRBD1 (6 bases). Germline CDR1 is DFQATT and CDR2 is SNEGSKA (reference sequence). Trimming removed 0 bases at V and 1 base at J, with 16 bases between. The CDR3 loop spans 17 amino acids. CDR3 protein: CSARDPGTTGSYNEQFF. The CDR3 bases are TGCAGTGCTAGAGATCCTGGGACAACAGGTTCCTACAATGAGCAGTTCTTC.

This clonotype was picked up a small number of times. The chain links TRBV20-1 to TRBJ2-5; D is perhaps TRBD1 (6 bases). Germline CDR1 is DFQATT and CDR2 is SNEGSKA (reference sequence). The CDR3 runs to 14 residues. Trimming removed 5 bases at V and 0 bases at J, with 13 bases between. The CDR3 reads CSAFRDTDQETQYF. CDR3 coding DNA: TGCAGTGCTTTCCGGGACACGGACCAAGAGACCCAGTACTTC.

J is TRBJ2-5 and V is TRBV6-2 or TRBV6-3; the D is unclear. CDR1 and CDR2 (germline): MNHEY, SVGEGT. Trimming stripped 8 bases from V and 4 bases from J, with 11 bases between. CDR3 size: 12 residues. The CDR3 region is CASGVASETQYF. In DNA form, the CDR3 reads TGTGCCAGCGGAGTAGCCTCAGAGACCCAGTACTTC.

In its sample, this clonotype was seen once. The genes are TRBV10-3 and TRBJ2-1, with TRBD2 matching 7 bases. This CDR3 is built from 13 residues. J lost 5 bases, V lost 8 bases, and 6 bases had no gene match. Germline CDR1 reads ENHRY; CDR2 reads SYGVKD. This chain's CDR3 is CAIGGRADNEQFF. CDR3 DNA sequence: TGTGCCATCGGGGGGAGGGCCGACAATGAGCAGTTCTTC.

CDR3 sequence reads: CSAARSNYEQYF. The CDR3 bases are TGCAGTGCCGCGCGGTCCAACTACGAGCAGTACTTC. This chain joins TRBV20-1 and TRBJ2-7; D is unclear. CDR3 length: 12 residues. V was shortened by 6 bases and J by 3 bases, with 12 bases between the two germline ends. Looked up from germline, CDR1 is DFQATT and CDR2 is SNEGSKA (reference sequence).

V and J are TRBV7-8 and TRBJ2-2; tentative D call: TRBD1 (6 bases). V shed 5 bases and J shed 7 bases, with 14 bases lying between them. Germline CDR1 and CDR2: SGHVS and FQNEAQ. The CDR3 is 14 residues long. CDR3: CASSRTGSNGELFF. The CDR3 region has the DNA TGTGCCAGCAGCCGAACAGGGTCAAACGGGGAGCTGTTTTTT.